The 12 T cell receptor beta chains presented below share a single source sample, sequenced in a study of CDR3 diversity in severe acne. MiXCR was run by TCRdb on the PCR reads, yielding one entry per CDR3 protein. The sample holds roughly 93,000 distinct CDR3 sequences, about 53% seen once. The sample comprised blood. The receptors derive from a male donor with severe acne vulgaris.

The CDR3 loop is CASSIDRKNEKLFF. The CDR3 nucleotides read TGTGCCAGCAGTATAGACAGGAAAAATGAAAAACTGTTTTTT. V is TRBV7-9 and J is TRBJ1-4; D is perhaps TRBD1 (6 bases). The CDR3 length is 14 residues. Germline loops: CDR1 SEHNR, CDR2 FQNEAQ (reference sequence). V was cut by 6 bases and J by 5 bases, with 13 bases left in between.

With regard to this clonotype: Given a much more abundant clone one base away, this may be a read error. The chain couples TRBV6-5 to TRBJ2-5, with 11 nucleotides matching TRBD1. The CDR3 consists of 14 residues. Looked up from germline, CDR1 is MNHEY and CDR2 is SVGAGI. CDR3 in DNA: TGTGCCAGCAGTCGGACAGGGGGCGAAGAGACCCAGCACTTC. Its translation: CASSRTGGEETQHF.

This clonotype has just a few counts. This chain connects TRBV20-1 to TRBJ1-4; maybe TRBD1 (6 bases). CDR3 size: 15 residues. CDR1 is DFQATT and CDR2 is SNEGSKA in the germline V gene (reference sequence). V was trimmed by 2 bases and J by 5 bases, leaving 15 bases between them. CDR3 sequence reads: CSARKRGAGNEKLFF. The CDR3 nucleotides are TGCAGTGCTAGAAAACGGGGGGCTGGCAATGAAAAACTGTTTTTT.

This clonotype showed up just a few times. This may arise from a read error, as a much more abundant clone is one base away. This chain connects TRBV7-2 to TRBJ1-6, with D perhaps TRBD1 (6 bases). The ends were cut back, 4 bases at V and 0 bases at J, with 10 bases in the middle. Germline V gives CDR1 SGHTA, CDR2 FQGNSA. This CDR3 has 16 amino acids. The CDR3 DNA follows: TGTGCCAGCAGCTCCCCGGACAGCTCCTATAATTCACCCCTCCACTTT. Encoded protein: CASSSPDSSYNSPLHF.

The rearrangement uses TRBV28 and TRBJ2-5; tentative D call: TRBD2 (5 bases). CDR3 length: 13 residues. The germline V gene encodes CDR1 MDHEN and CDR2 SYDVKM. Trimming pared 3 bases from V and 3 bases from J, leaving 8 bases between. The DNA of the CDR3 is TGTGCCAGCAGTTTGGAGGATAAAGAGACCCAGTACTTC. Protein: CASSLEDKETQYF.

Points on this clonotype: An end of the junction differs from the germline gene, which may be a read error. The J gene is TRBJ2-7, the V gene TRBV7-7, with D perhaps matching TRBD2 (5 bases). Germline-derived CDR1 and CDR2 are SSHAT and FNYEAQ (reference sequence). This CDR3 region has 14 residues. CDR3 bases: TGTGCTAGCAGCTTAGCATCTAGCTCGAGCGAGCAGTACTTC. Amino acids: CASSLASSSSEQYF.

In this sample, this clonotype turned up many times. The chain joins TRBV4-1 to TRBJ2-7; 7 positions agree with TRBD2. This CDR3 spans 17 amino acids. Germline V gene lookup returns CDR1 MGHRA and CDR2 YSYEKL. Losses at the gene ends were 2 bases for V and 4 bases for J; bases not matched to a gene: 14. CDR3 DNA sequence: TGCGCCAGCAGCCAACCCTTGACTAGCCTAACTCCTTACGAGCAGTACTTC. As protein: CASSQPLTSLTPYEQYF.

By share of the sample, this clonotype is medium-sized. This chain links TRBV19 with TRBJ1-5, with D uncertain. Per the germline V gene, CDR1 is LNHDA and CDR2 is SQIVND (reference sequence). The CDR3 runs to 13 residues. Trimming pared 0 bases from V and 4 bases from J, leaving 4 bases between. DNA of the CDR3: TGTGCCAGTAGTATAGAACGAAATCAGCCCCAGCATTTT. This encodes CASSIERNQPQHF.

As concerns this clonotype: The junction departs from germline at one end; a sequencing error may be responsible. J is TRBJ2-5 and V is TRBV7-7; perhaps TRBD1 as D (6 bases). The CDR3 has 15 residues. Germline V gives CDR1 SSHAT, CDR2 FNYEAQ (reference sequence). The CDR3 protein is CASSSGQHPQETQYF. DNA of the CDR3: TGTGCTAGCAGCTCAGGACAGCACCCCCAAGAGACCCAGTACTTC.

Comments on this clonotype: The CDR3 does not close with the conserved phenylalanine or tryptophan, likely indicating a read error. The gene calls are TRBV6-4 and TRBJ1-1; 7 bases are a match to TRBD1. The CDR3 spans 15 residues. V lost 3 bases, J lost 7 bases, and 11 bases stayed unmatched. From germline, CDR1 is MRHNA and CDR2 SNTAGT. The CDR3 is CASSDPGDRDSEAFL. In DNA, the CDR3 is TGTGCCAGCAGTGATCCTGGGGATAGGGACAGTGAAGCTTTCCTT.

This clonotype has at least ten counts. V usage is TRBV20-1 and J usage is TRBJ2-7; TRBD1 matches 11 bases. Germline loops: CDR1 DFQATT, CDR2 SNEGSKA (reference sequence). This CDR3 contains 14 residues. Losses at the gene ends were 1 base for V and 2 bases for J; bases not matched to a gene: 1. The CDR3 spells CSARGGQGAYEQYF. The DNA for the CDR3 is TGCAGTGCTAGAGGGGGACAGGGGGCCTACGAGCAGTACTTC.

The chain couples TRBV7-8 to TRBJ2-7; D might be TRBD2 (6 bases). Trimming removed 0 bases at V and 7 bases at J, with 22 bases between. The CDR3 consists of 17 residues. Germline V gene data show CDR1 as SGHVS and CDR2 as FQNEAQ. DNA of the CDR3: TGTGCCAGCAGCTTAGCCCGGAGGGAGGCCGTCTACAATGAGCAGTACTTC. Translated, it gives CASSLARREAVYNEQYF.